Listed below are T cell receptor beta chains from one sample, sequenced in a study of human T cells and chemical hapten exposure. TCRdb recomputed calls from the RACE reads with MiXCR, one row per CDR3 protein. The table shows 65,000 to 95,000 distinct CDR3 sequences, with roughly 12% occurring only once. Sequenced here: whole blood, sampled in connection with sensitization to the hapten diphenylcyclopropenone (DPC). These receptors were collected from a woman aged 55-69 years with alopecia areata. Some clones in this sample may be carry-over from other donors' samples. The CDR3 runs from the conserved cysteine through the conserved F or W. The D gene is left open where the match is weak. Clone size, where shown, is once, few, many, or a class for clones that have expanded.

TRBD1 - TRBJ2-5 TRBV27 TGTGCCAGCAGCTCCGAACAGGGGGCAGGGACCCAGTACTTC CASSSEQGAGTQYF
TRBD2 few TRBJ2-5 TRBV18 TGTGCCAGCTCACCTCCCCCGGGAGGCGAGACCCAGTACTTC CASSPPPGGETQYF
- many TRBJ1-2 TRBV21-1 TGTGCCGGGGACGTGAACTATGGCTACACCTTC CAGDVNYGYTF
- few TRBJ1-1 TRBV3-1 TGTGCCAGCAGCCAAGACCCGCCGGCGTTGGGGTCGAACACTGAAGCTTTCTTT CASSQDPPALGSNTEAFF
- - TRBJ1-2 TRBV5-1 TGCGCCAGCAGCTTGCTCAGGGAACGAGGCTACACCTTC CASSLLRERGYTF
- few TRBJ1-5 TRBV7-2 TGTGCCAGCAGCGTCGCGGGGGGTAGCAATCAGCCCCAGCATTTT CASSVAGGSNQPQHF
- - TRBJ2-5 TRBV2 TGTGCCAGCAGTGTCGGGCAAACCTGGTACTTC CASSVGQTWYF
TRBD1 - TRBJ1-4 TRBV2 TGTGCCAGCAGTCGGGACAGGGGGACAGAAAAACTGTTTTTT CASSRDRGTEKLFF
TRBD2 - TRBJ2-5 TRBV15 TGTGCCACCAGCAGTTCACTAGCGGCAGAGACCCAGTACTTC CATSSSLAAETQYF
- many TRBJ1-5 TRBV28 TGTGCCAGCAGTTTTTTGGGCGGGAGTCAGCCCCAGCATTTT CASSFLGGSQPQHF
TRBD2 many TRBJ2-3 TRBV6-1 TGTGCCAGCAGTGAAGTGGGGGTCCGGCTAGCGGATTCTCCTAGCACAGATACGCAGTATTTT CASSEVGVRLADSPSTDTQYF
- few TRBJ2-7 TRBV9 TGTGCCAGCAGCGTAGACGGCGGGTACTCCTACGAGCAGTACTTC CASSVDGGYSYEQYF
TRBD1 - TRBJ2-7 TRBV5-1 TGCGCCAGCAGCATTGGACAGGTCGTAAGCGAGCAGTACTTC CASSIGQVVSEQYF
- many TRBJ2-3 TRBV7-9 TGTGCCAGCAGCCCGGGAGCAGATACGCAGTATTTT CASSPGADTQYF
- few TRBJ1-1 TRBV20-1 TGCAGTGCTAGAAACCAGGGATCCGGGGGCACTGAAGCTTTCTTT CSARNQGSGGTEAFF
- - TRBJ1-3 TRBV20-1 TGCAGTGCACAGTCAGGAAACACCATATATTTT CSAQSGNTIYF
- few TRBJ1-2 TRBV12-3/TRBV12-4 TGTGCCAGCAGTTTACTAGTTGGCTACACCTTC CASSLLVGYTF
- few TRBJ2-4 TRBV7-9 TGTGCCAGCAGCGCACAACCGGACCTTTACATTCAGTACTTC CASSAQPDLYIQYF
TRBD1 - TRBJ1-1 TRBV2 TGTGCCAGCAGGGAGGCAGGGGGGATGGACACTGAAGCTTTCTTT CASREAGGMDTEAFF
- - TRBJ1-5 TRBV7-2 TGTGCCAGCAGTTATCAGGGAGATCAGCCCCAGCATTTT CASSYQGDQPQHF
TRBD1 many TRBJ2-1 TRBV10-3 TGTGCCATCAGTCGACAGGGCTCCTACAATGAGCAGTTCTTC CAISRQGSYNEQFF
- few TRBJ2-3 TRBV9 TGTGCCAGCAGCGTATTGAGGGGAATAGGCACAGATACGCAGTATTTT CASSVLRGIGTDTQYF
TRBD2 few TRBJ2-7 TRBV20-1 TGCAGTGCCCCTAGCGGGGGGAGCTACGAGCAGTACTTC CSAPSGGSYEQYF
TRBD2 few TRBJ2-1 TRBV4-1 TGCGCCAGCAGCCACCGCACTAGCGGGGAGGCCCCCGTGCAGTTCTTC CASSHRTSGEAPVQFF
- medium-sized TRBJ2-1 TRBV20-1 TGCAGTGCTTCGCTTGGGGGAAGCTCCTACAATGAGCAGTTCTTC CSASLGGSSYNEQFF
TRBD2 many TRBJ2-3 TRBV7-9 TGTGCCAGCAGCTTACACGGGGGGGCAGATACGCAGTATTTT CASSLHGGADTQYF
- many TRBJ1-4 TRBV7-9 TGTGCCAGCAGCTATGGGGACTACGGAGAAAAACTGTTTTTT CASSYGDYGEKLFF
- - TRBJ2-5 TRBV12-3/TRBV12-4 TGTGCCAGCGGAGACAGTCACCAAGAGACCCAGTACTTC CASGDSHQETQYF
- many TRBJ1-3 TRBV20-1 TGCAGTGCTAGAGCACCAGGCTCGGGAAACACCATATATTTT CSARAPGSGNTIYF
- many TRBJ2-7 TRBV2 TGTGCCAGCAGTACCGGGGGTTTTATTCGCTACGAGCAGTACTTC CASSTGGFIRYEQYF
- - TRBJ2-1 TRBV3-1 TGTGCCAGCAGCCAAGACCACGGCTATGAGCAGTTCTTC CASSQDHGYEQFF
- many TRBJ2-1 TRBV20-1 TGCAGTGCTAGAGATGCCTCAACGGGACCCAGAAAGGAGCAGTTCTTC CSARDASTGPRKEQFF
TRBD2 many TRBJ2-5 TRBV3-1 TGTGCCAGCAGCCCGATAGCGGGCCAAGAGACCCAGTACTTC CASSPIAGQETQYF
- few TRBJ1-3 TRBV15 TGTGCCACCAGCATGCAGATCTCTGGAAACACCATATATTTT CATSMQISGNTIYF
TRBD1 few TRBJ1-2 TRBV27 TGTGCCAGCAGTTCCTCCGCCCTACCGGGACAGGGAAACTATGGCTACACCTTC CASSSSALPGQGNYGYTF
- many TRBJ1-1 TRBV7-7 TGTGCTAGCAGCGCCGGGCCCCTCACTGAAGCTTTCTTT CASSAGPLTEAFF
- few TRBJ1-1 TRBV5-1 TGCGCCAGCCGCCCCGTCCCCAGGACTGAAGCTTTCTTT CASRPVPRTEAFF
- many TRBJ2-7 TRBV10-1 TGCGCCAGCAGTGAGTCGGGCAGGGGTTCTGAGTACGAGCAGTACTTC CASSESGRGSEYEQYF
TRBD1 few TRBJ2-7 TRBV13 TGTGCCAGCAGCCCCGCCGGGACAGGGGTCCACGAGCAGTACTTC CASSPAGTGVHEQYF
- - TRBJ1-2 TRBV3-1 TGTGCCAGCAGCCAAGGATATGGGGTGGCTTCAGGGGGCTACACCTTC CASSQGYGVASGGYTF
- many TRBJ1-2 TRBV20-1 TGCAGTGGGGCTGAGGGAGGTTATGGCTACACCTTC CSGAEGGYGYTF
TRBD2 - TRBJ2-1 TRBV5-8 TGTGCCAGCAGCTGGGGGACGGGGGGGCCGACTGACAATGAGCAGTTCTTC CASSWGTGGPTDNEQFF
TRBD1 few TRBJ2-3 TRBV11-1 TGTGCCAGCAGCTCTCAATACGGACAGGGGGCAGATACGCAGTATTTT CASSSQYGQGADTQYF
- many TRBJ1-3 TRBV20-1 TGCAGTGCTAGCAGGGTTAGCTCTGGAAACACCATATATTTT CSASRVSSGNTIYF
TRBD2 - TRBJ2-1 TRBV5-4 TGTGCCAGCAGCTTGTTAAAACTAGCGGGGGGGCAAGGAGAGCAGTTCTTC CASSLLKLAGGQGEQFF
- many TRBJ2-2 TRBV14 TGTGCCAGCAGCCAAGTGGGGCTCACCGGGGAGCTGTTTTTT CASSQVGLTGELFF